The 15 T cell receptor beta chains reported below all come from one sample, sequenced in a study of memory CD4+ T cells and cytomegalovirus serostatus. TCRdb's table, derived via immunoSEQ multiplex PCR, lists solely in-frame clones and lacks some. The data hold under 55,000 clones, with around 88% observed a single time. The sort gate was single viable CD3+CD4+CD8-CD45RO+ cells for memory CD4+ T cells. Sequenced material: memory CD4+ T cells from blood. The receptors were gathered from an adult in good health and CMV-seropositive.

The sample holds a few counts of this clone. V is TRBV11-2 and J is TRBJ2-7, with D hard to call. Germline CDR1 and CDR2: SGHAT and FQNNGV. This CDR3 has 13 residues. V lost 5 bases to trimming and J lost 7 bases, with 15 bases between them. CDR3 in amino acids: CASSNQGRYEQYF. CDR3 sequence (DNA): TGTGCCAGCAGCAACCAAGGGCGCTATGAGCAGTACTTC. Using reference TRBV11-2 and TRBJ2-7 for the parts outside the CDR3, the full variable domain is EAGVAQSPRYKIIEKRQSVAFWCNPISGHATLYWYQQILGQGPKLLIQFQNNGVVDDSQLPKDRFSAERLKGVDSTLKIQPAKLEDSAVYLCASSNQGRYEQYFGPGTRLTVT.

The chain links TRBV9 to TRBJ2-1; TRBD2 matches 10 bases. CDR1 is SGDLS, CDR2 YYNGEE, per germline. The CDR3 contains 15 residues. V trimming: 5 bases; J trimming: 4 bases; junction bases outside the gene matches: 6. CDR3 region: CASSLAGEQYNEQFF. CDR3 DNA sequence: TGTGCCAGCAGTCTAGCGGGGGAACAATACAATGAGCAGTTCTTC.

This clone came up once. The V and J genes are TRBV7-2 and TRBJ2-1; 8 bases map to TRBD2. V was clipped by 2 bases and J by 5 bases; unmatched bases: 8. Germline CDR1 SGHTA, CDR2 FQGNSA. This CDR3 region has 16 residues. CDR3 DNA: TGTGCCAGCAGCTTAAATCGCGGGGGGCGACACAATGAGCAGTTCTTC. This encodes CASSLNRGGRHNEQFF. The full variable domain, rest sourced from reference TRBV7-2 and TRBJ2-1, is GAGVSQSPSNKVTEKGKDVELRCDPISGHTALYWYRQSLGQGLEFLIYFQGNSAPDKSGLPSDRFSAERTGGSVSTLTIQRTQQEDSAVYLCASSLNRGGRHNEQFFGPGTRLTVL.

This rearrangement joins TRBV28 to TRBJ1-5; 7 bases map to TRBD1. Germline CDR1 MDHEN, CDR2 SYDVKM. This CDR3 region has 15 residues. The junction had 6 bases not matched to a gene; V was cut back by 2 bases and J by 5 bases. The CDR3 loop reads CASSLEVQGHQPQHF. CDR3 sequence (DNA): TGTGCCAGCAGTTTAGAGGTACAGGGGCATCAGCCCCAGCATTTT.

The rearrangement joins TRBV6-4 to TRBJ1-2; D perhaps matches TRBD1 (5 bases). The V gene lost 0 bases and the J gene lost 4 bases, with 6 bases spanning the gap. The CDR3 has 13 residues. CDR1 and CDR2 (germline): MRHNA, SNTAGT. CDR3 sequence (DNA): TGTGCCAGCAGTGACTCGCAGGGCTATGGCTACACCTTC. This codes for CASSDSQGYGYTF.

The J gene is TRBJ2-2, the V gene TRBV12-5; 8 bases agree with TRBD1. Germline V gene data show CDR1 as LGHNT and CDR2 as FRNRAP. The CDR3 is 15 residues long. The V gene end was trimmed by 5 bases and the J gene end by 5 bases; junction bases not matched to a gene: 7. Written as DNA, the CDR3 is TGTGCTAGTGGTGGTACAGGGGGGTGGACCGGGGAGCTGTTTTTT. It encodes CASGGTGGWTGELFF.

The chain recombines TRBV6-1 with TRBJ1-2, with no clear D. Trimming pared 3 bases from V and 3 bases from J, leaving 8 bases between. Looked up from germline, CDR1 is MNHNS and CDR2 is SASEGT. The CDR3 spans 13 residues. The CDR3 DNA follows: TGTGCCAGCAGTGAGGAGTTACACTATGGCTACACCTTC. It yields the protein CASSEELHYGYTF.

This clone was observed once. The chain combines TRBV5-6 with TRBJ2-5; 8 bases line up with TRBD1. The CDR3 is made up of 15 amino acids. With 4 bases clipped from V and 2 bases from J, the junction kept 7 bases outside the gene matches. Germline V gene sequence: CDR1 SGHDT, CDR2 YYEEEE. The CDR3 sequence: CASSRFGQGQETQYF. DNA of the CDR3: TGTGCCAGCAGCCGATTCGGACAGGGTCAAGAGACCCAGTACTTC.

The chain combines TRBV7-9 with TRBJ1-6; the match to TRBD1 covers 10 bases. CDR1 and CDR2 from the germline V gene are SEHNR and FQNEAQ (reference sequence). The J segment lost 6 bases and the V segment lost 3 bases, leaving 5 bases of the junction unmatched. This CDR3 has 16 amino acids. Here the CDR3 DNA reads TGTGCCAGCAGCTTCCGGGACAGGGGACCTAATTCACCCCTCCACTTT. Protein product: CASSFRDRGPNSPLHF. Full variable domain (outside the CDR3, taken from reference TRBV7-9 and TRBJ1-6): DTGVSQNPRHKITKRGQNVTFRCDPISEHNRLYWYRQTLGQGPEFLTYFQNEAQLEKSRLLSDRFSAERPKGSFSTLEIQRTEQGDSAMYLCASSFRDRGPNSPLHFGNGTRLTVT.

This chain joins TRBV2 and TRBJ1-5; maybe TRBD1 (6 bases). The CDR3 runs to 14 residues. Germline lookup yields CDR1 SNHLY and CDR2 FYNNEI. V was pared by 2 bases and J by 1 base, with 6 bases between. CDR3 residues: CASSEQGSNQPQHF. The CDR3 bases are TGTGCCAGCAGTGAACAGGGGAGCAATCAGCCCCAGCATTTT.

The chain couples TRBV7-2 to TRBJ2-1; D gene uncertain. The germline gives CDR1 SGHTA, CDR2 FQGNSA. The CDR3 spans 12 residues. V was pared by 5 bases and J by 9 bases, with 11 bases between. CDR3 in DNA: TGTGCCAGCAGCACCTTACGAGGTGAGCAGTTCTTC. It translates to CASSTLRGEQFF. The whole variable domain, remainder taken from reference TRBV7-2 and TRBJ2-1, is GAGVSQSPSNKVTEKGKDVELRCDPISGHTALYWYRQSLGQGLEFLIYFQGNSAPDKSGLPSDRFSAERTGGSVSTLTIQRTQQEDSAVYLCASSTLRGEQFFGPGTRLTVL.

This chain joins TRBV10-2 and TRBJ2-5, with TRBD2 as a possible D gene (5 bases). The tail of the sequence fits TRBJ2-7 better, so the J call may be wrong. Germline loops: CDR1 WSHSY, CDR2 SAAADI. The CDR3 contains 14 residues. The CDR3 DNA is TGCGCCAGCAGGATGACGGGGAGCTCCTACGAGCAGTACTTC. Amino acid sequence: CASRMTGSSYEQYF.

This rearrangement joins TRBV9 to TRBJ1-1, with no clear D. This CDR3 is 15 amino acids long. Deletions cut 2 bases from V and 5 bases from J, with 16 bases between. The germline V gene encodes CDR1 SGDLS and CDR2 YYNGEE. CDR3 sequence (DNA): TGTGCCAGCAGCGTTGACCCGACTCACGGGACTGAAGCTTTCTTT. Translated, it gives CASSVDPTHGTEAFF.

The gene calls are TRBV19 and TRBJ1-3; possibly TRBD1 for D (6 bases). The germline CDR1 and CDR2 sequences are LNHDA and SQIVND (reference sequence). The CDR3 covers 14 residues. V was clipped by 6 bases and J by 0 bases, with 9 bases between them. CDR3 sequence (DNA): TGTGCCAGTAGACAGGGTTCCTCTGGAAACACCATATATTTT. It is translated as CASRQGSSGNTIYF.

The V gene is TRBV19, the J gene TRBJ1-5, with D unclear. Per germline, CDR1 LNHDA and CDR2 SQIVND (reference sequence). V lost 7 bases to trimming and J lost 0 bases, with 13 bases between them. The CDR3 loop spans 15 amino acids. The CDR3, as DNA: TGTGCCAGTATTGGGAGGGCGAATAGCAATCAGCCCCAGCATTTT. This gives the protein CASIGRANSNQPQHF.